This record concerns one TCR beta chain sequence. This sample was included in a study of blood T cell repertoires in COVID-19. Trimming stripped 2 bases from V and 0 bases from J, with 13 bases between. The CDR3 length is 17 residues. Germline CDR1 and CDR2: LGHNA and YSLEER. Assay used: immunoSEQ multiplex PCR; TCRdb lists only in-frame clones, some missing. Of around 100,000 clones in the sample, almost 90% are singletons; the top ten hold roughly 4.6%. What was sequenced was peripheral blood. V is TRBV4-3 and J is TRBJ2-2; D is ambiguous. This sequence originates from a human donor in a cohort sampled during active COVID-19. In DNA, the CDR3 is TGCGCCAGCAGCCAAATTTCTTGGGCGCCGAACACCGGGGAGCTGTTTTTT. Translation gives CASSQISWAPNTGELFF.